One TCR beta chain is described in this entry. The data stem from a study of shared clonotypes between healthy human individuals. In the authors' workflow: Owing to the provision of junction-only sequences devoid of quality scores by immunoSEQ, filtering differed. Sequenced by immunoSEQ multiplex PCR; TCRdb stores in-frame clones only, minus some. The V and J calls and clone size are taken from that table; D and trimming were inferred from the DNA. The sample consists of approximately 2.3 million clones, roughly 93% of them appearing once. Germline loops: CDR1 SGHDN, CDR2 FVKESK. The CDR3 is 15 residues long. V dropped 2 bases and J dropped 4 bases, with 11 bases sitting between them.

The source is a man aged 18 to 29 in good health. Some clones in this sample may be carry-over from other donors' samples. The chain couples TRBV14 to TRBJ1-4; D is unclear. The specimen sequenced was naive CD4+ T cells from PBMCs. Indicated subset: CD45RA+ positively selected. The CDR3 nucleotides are TGTGCCAGCAGCCAACGTCCAATTATTAATGAAAAACTGTTTTTT. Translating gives CASSQRPIINEKLFF.